A selection of T cell receptor beta chains follows, all from one sample in a study of regulatory T cells in long-lasting Graves disease. TCRdb re-called the multiplex PCR reads with MiXCR, one entry per CDR3 protein. The sample records about 460,000 distinct CDR3 sequences, around 15% being singletons. The sample was also reused in another study, on T cells in Graves' hyperthyroidism and ophthalmopathy.

Specimen: peripheral blood mononuclear cells (PBMCs), collected at new diagnosis, from a patient treated with antithyroid drugs. The receptors were sampled from a woman between 50 and 59 years old with Graves disease. CDR3s include the opening cysteine and the closing phenylalanine or tryptophan. The order of the fields is CDR3 DNA, CDR3 protein, V gene, D gene, clone size, J gene. A D gene is named only where the DNA matches it firmly. Clone size is given for some rows only: seen once, a few or many times, or a class if the clone is expanded.

TGTGCCAGCAGTTACGGGGGAGGGGGCCAACTCCCTAGCACAGATACGCAGTATTTT | CASSYGGGGQLPSTDTQYF | TRBV6-5 | NA | many | TRBJ2-3
TGCGCCAGCAGTTGGGCCTCTACTAACTTGAACACTGAAGCTTTCTTT | CASSWASTNLNTEAFF | TRBV10-2 | NA | NA | TRBJ1-1
TGTGCCAGCAGCGTAGGTGGGGGGGATGGGCAGTACAATGAGCAGTTCTTC | CASSVGGGDGQYNEQFF | TRBV9 | TRBD2 | many | TRBJ2-1
TGTGCCAGCAGTTTATTTTCCAGGGGGCGCTACGAGCAGTACTTC | CASSLFSRGRYEQYF | TRBV28 | TRBD1 | NA | TRBJ2-7
TGTGCCAGCAGCCAAGCTAAGCGGTATAGCTCCTACAATGAGCAGTTCTTC | CASSQAKRYSSYNEQFF | TRBV3-1 | NA | NA | TRBJ2-1
TGTGCCAGCAGTTTCGGGGGCTCCTACAATGAGCAGTTCTTC | CASSFGGSYNEQFF | TRBV27 | NA | many | TRBJ2-1
TGTGCCAGCAGCCGACGGGGGTCTGGGGCCAACGTCCTGACTTTC | CASSRRGSGANVLTF | TRBV7-9 | NA | NA | TRBJ2-6
TGCGCCAGCAGCTTGGAAGGGCAGAGATTGGGCTCTGGGGCCAACGTCCTGACTTTC | CASSLEGQRLGSGANVLTF | TRBV5-1 | NA | few | TRBJ2-6
TGTGCCATCAGGGAGGGGACAGGGCCGGCCTACGAGCAGTACTTC | CAIREGTGPAYEQYF | TRBV10-3 | TRBD1 | NA | TRBJ2-7
TGTGCCAGCAGCCGGGGAGGGGCGAGCAATCAGCCCCAGCATTTT | CASSRGGASNQPQHF | TRBV12-3/TRBV12-4 | NA | many | TRBJ1-5
TGCAGTGCTAGGAACCCTAGCGGGCTTAGCTCCTACGAGCAGTACTTC | CSARNPSGLSSYEQYF | TRBV20-1 | TRBD2 | many | TRBJ2-7
TGTGCCAGCAGTTACTCGAAGGCTAGCGGAACAGCCTACGAGCAGTACTTC | CASSYSKASGTAYEQYF | TRBV6-2/TRBV6-3 | TRBD2 | many | TRBJ2-7
TGTGCCAGCAGCCGGTTAGAGGTCGATACGCAGTATTTT | CASSRLEVDTQYF | TRBV14 | NA | few | TRBJ2-3
TGTGCCAGCTCACAGATCGACAACGAGCAGTACTTC | CASSQIDNEQYF | TRBV18 | NA | NA | TRBJ2-7
TGTGCCAGCAGTGCCAGACAGGGGAATGAGCAGTTCTTC | CASSARQGNEQFF | TRBV2 | TRBD1 | many | TRBJ2-1
TGCGCCAGCAGCTTGGCCGAGATGCAGAAGCAGTTCTTC | CASSLAEMQKQFF | TRBV5-1 | NA | many | TRBJ2-1
TGTGCCAGCAGTGAATCGGGGACAGGGGCCGTCTACACCTTC | CASSESGTGAVYTF | TRBV2 | TRBD1 | many | TRBJ1-2
TGTACCAGCAATAGACTAGCGGGAGTCAATGAGCAGTTCTTC | CTSNRLAGVNEQFF | TRBV12-3/TRBV12-4 | TRBD2 | NA | TRBJ2-1
TGTGCCAGCAGCTTAGTGGGATATAATTCACCCCTCCACTTT | CASSLVGYNSPLHF | TRBV7-9 | NA | NA | TRBJ1-6
TGTGCCAGCAGTTTGGGGTCTTCGTCCTACAATGAGCAGTTCTTC | CASSLGSSSYNEQFF | TRBV28 | NA | many | TRBJ2-1
TGTGCCAGCAGTGATTTAAGGAACACTGAAGCTTTCTTT | CASSDLRNTEAFF | TRBV6-2/TRBV6-3 | NA | many | TRBJ1-1
TGTGCCAGCAGTTTATGGTCATCGATCTCCTACGAGCAGTACTTC | CASSLWSSISYEQYF | TRBV28 | NA | many | TRBJ2-7
TGCGCCAGCAGCCAAGAACCGGGTTGGAACACCGGGGAGCTGTTTTTT | CASSQEPGWNTGELFF | TRBV4-1 | NA | few | TRBJ2-2
TGTGCCAGCAGCTTAGGCCTGGCAGGTCACCAAGAGACCCAGTACTTC | CASSLGLAGHQETQYF | TRBV13 | NA | many | TRBJ2-5
TGTGCCAGCGGACTAGCGGCGCAGTACGAGCAGTACTTC | CASGLAAQYEQYF | TRBV3-1 | TRBD2 | many | TRBJ2-7
TGCGCCAGCAATTCGCCCGGGGGTTCTTCGGGCGAGACCCAGTACTTC | CASNSPGGSSGETQYF | TRBV5-1 | NA | NA | TRBJ2-5
TGTGCCAGACCTCCGGACAGACACTATAATTCACCCCTCCACTTT | CARPPDRHYNSPLHF | TRBV19 | NA | few | TRBJ1-6
TGCAGTGCCAGGACAGGGTTCAATGAGCAGTTCTTC | CSARTGFNEQFF | TRBV20-1 | TRBD1 | NA | TRBJ2-1
TGTGCCAGCAAATACCAGGCTAACCTCTACGAGCAGTACTTC | CASKYQANLYEQYF | TRBV27 | NA | many | TRBJ2-7
TGCAGTGCTAGAGATGGTACAGGGAGTACCTACGAGCAGTACTTC | CSARDGTGSTYEQYF | TRBV20-1 | NA | few | TRBJ2-7
TGCGCCAGCAGCTTGGTTACCCCCGGGGAGCTGTTTTTT | CASSLVTPGELFF | TRBV5-1 | NA | many | TRBJ2-2
TGTGCCAGCAGCTTACCTGGGGAAGTCTATGGCTACACCTTC | CASSLPGEVYGYTF | TRBV7-9 | NA | NA | TRBJ1-2
TGTGCCAGCAGCCCCAGCGTAGGGGGCGCGCGGCGGCAGTACTTC | CASSPSVGGARRQYF | TRBV7-2 | TRBD1 | many | TRBJ2-7
TGTGCCAGCAGCCAAGATGCCGGGACTAGCGGGTACCAAGAGACCCAGTACTTC | CASSQDAGTSGYQETQYF | TRBV3-1 | TRBD2 | many | TRBJ2-5
TGTGCCAGCAGCAAAACCCGATTCCACACTAGGGGAGGCTACACCTTC | CASSKTRFHTRGGYTF | TRBV5-6 | NA | NA | TRBJ1-2
TGCGCCAGCAGCACCGGGACAGGGGGCGGAAATGAAAAACTGTTTTTT | CASSTGTGGGNEKLFF | TRBV5-1 | TRBD1 | many | TRBJ1-4
TGTGCCAGCAGCCCCGTCTCCGGGGGTCAGCCCCAGCATTTT | CASSPVSGGQPQHF | TRBV6-2/TRBV6-3 | NA | many | TRBJ1-5
TGTGCCAGCAGCTTCGCCGGGAGCACAGATACGCAGTATTTT | CASSFAGSTDTQYF | TRBV5-4 | NA | many | TRBJ2-3
TGTGCCTGGAGCTTAGGGGAAGACCTCACAGATACGCAGTATTTT | CAWSLGEDLTDTQYF | TRBV30 | NA | many | TRBJ2-3
TGTGCCAGCAGCTTACTGGGTGAGCAGTTCTTC | CASSLLGEQFF | TRBV7-9 | NA | many | TRBJ2-1
TGTGCCAGTAGTAGGGGGGAAAGAAATCAGCCCCAGCATTTT | CASSRGERNQPQHF | TRBV19 | NA | NA | TRBJ1-5
TGCGCCAGCAGCTTGTCCAACTTAGCGGGAGGGAACACCGGGGAGCTGTTTTTT | CASSLSNLAGGNTGELFF | TRBV5-1 | TRBD2 | NA | TRBJ2-2
NA | CASSYFGPDVYGYTF | TRBV6-2/TRBV6-3 | NA | NA | TRBJ1-2
TGTGCCAGCAGCGGAGAGACAGGTGGCTACACCTTC | CASSGETGGYTF | TRBV13 | NA | few | TRBJ1-2
TGTGCCAGCAGCGGCGGCGGGAGGGCCGCCAATGAGCAGTTCTTC | CASSGGGRAANEQFF | TRBV9 | TRBD2 | many | TRBJ2-1
TGTGCCAGCAGATATTCCATGGGACAGGCCACAGATACGCAGTATTTT | CASRYSMGQATDTQYF | TRBV6-1 | TRBD1 | many | TRBJ2-3
TGTGCCAGCAGTTTCCAGCGGGACCGCTACGAGCAGTACTTC | CASSFQRDRYEQYF | TRBV27 | TRBD2 | many | TRBJ2-7
TGTGCCAGCTCACCATACAGCGGGACGTACACCGGGGAGCTGTTTTTT | CASSPYSGTYTGELFF | TRBV18 | TRBD2 | NA | TRBJ2-2
TGCGCCAGCAGCTTGGCCGCACTAGTTGCAGATACGCAGTATTTT | CASSLAALVADTQYF | TRBV5-1 | NA | many | TRBJ2-3
TGCAGTGCTAGAGGAGAATCCAGCTATTACGAGCAGTACTTC | CSARGESSYYEQYF | TRBV20-1 | NA | many | TRBJ2-7
TGTGCCAACAGTTACGGCACGGCCTACGAGCAGTACTTC | CANSYGTAYEQYF | TRBV6-5 | NA | NA | TRBJ2-7
TGTGCCAGCAGCTCTCACGGGACAGACGGCACAGATACGCAGTATTTT | CASSSHGTDGTDTQYF | TRBV11-1 | TRBD1 | many | TRBJ2-3
TGTGCCAGCAGCGTTGATCCAGGGGCCACAGATACGCAGTATTTT | CASSVDPGATDTQYF | TRBV9 | NA | few | TRBJ2-3
TGTGCCAGCAGTTTAGATATAGGGGGAGGCGAGCAGTACTTC | CASSLDIGGGEQYF | TRBV12-3/TRBV12-4 | NA | NA | TRBJ2-7
TGCAGTGCTACCATCGGACAGGCGAAAGGTGAGCAGTTCTTC | CSATIGQAKGEQFF | TRBV20-1 | TRBD1 | many | TRBJ2-1
TGCGCCAGCAGCCGGGAGCGGGCCGATACGCAGTATTTT | CASSRERADTQYF | TRBV5-1 | NA | few | TRBJ2-3
TGTGCCAGCAGTTTAGGGACAGGGGTTGTGGTTCAGTACTTC | CASSLGTGVVVQYF | TRBV12-3/TRBV12-4 | TRBD1 | many | TRBJ2-4
TGTGCCAGCAGTTTTTGGCGCCGGACAGAACCCAGCTCCTACAATGAGCAGTTCTTC | CASSFWRRTEPSSYNEQFF | TRBV28 | NA | many | TRBJ2-1